This entry lists 29 T cell receptor beta chains sequenced from one sample in a study of cytomegalovirus exposure and HLA in healthy donors. PCR was performed using 60 Vbeta and 13 Jbeta primers. Some clones are missing from TCRdb's copy, which holds only in-frame ones; the method was immunoSEQ multiplex PCR. The data show around 130,000 clones, roughly 71% seen once. Specimen: PBMCs. Receptors originate from a woman in her thirties or forties in good health and CMV-seropositive.

The chain joins TRBV30 to TRBJ2-1; TRBD2 is a possible D gene (6 bases). With 0 bases removed from V and 8 bases from J, the gap between germline ends came to 14 bases. There are 14 residues in the CDR3. Looked up from germline, CDR1 is GTSNPN and CDR2 is SVGIG (reference sequence). CDR3 in DNA: TGTGCCTGGAGTGTACTCCTAGCTAGCGATGAGCAGTTCTTC. Translated, it gives CAWSVLLASDEQFF.

The V call is TRBV2, the J call TRBJ2-3; TRBD2 aligns across 7 bases. The germline V gene encodes CDR1 SNHLY and CDR2 FYNNEI. Trimming cost V 4 bases and J 2 bases; bases outside gene matches: 9. This CDR3 spans 16 amino acids. The CDR3 coding sequence is TGTGCCAGCAGTGGTGGGGCTAGCGGATCCACAGATACGCAGTATTTT. Translating it yields CASSGGASGSTDTQYF.

The rearrangement links TRBV11-2 to TRBJ1-1; D unresolved. This CDR3 contains 15 residues. V lost 1 base to trimming and J lost 6 bases, with 15 bases between them. CDR1 and CDR2 (germline): SGHAT, FQNNGV. The CDR3: CASSLGYGSSAEAFF. The CDR3 DNA follows: TGTGCCAGCAGCTTAGGTTATGGTAGTAGCGCTGAAGCTTTCTTT.

The V gene is TRBV19, the J gene TRBJ1-6, with D unclear. The CDR3 length is 16 residues. Germline V CDR1 and CDR2: LNHDA, SQIVND (reference sequence). The V gene lost 5 bases and the J gene lost 5 bases, with 16 bases spanning the gap. The CDR3 reads CASSHIRRGDNSPLHF. CDR3 sequence (DNA): TGTGCCAGTAGTCATATACGGCGGGGAGATAATTCACCCCTCCACTTT.

V gene TRBV5-8 combines with J gene TRBJ1-2; possibly TRBD1 for D (5 bases). Trimming stripped 3 bases from V and 7 bases from J, with 13 bases between. This CDR3 contains 13 residues. The germline V gene encodes CDR1 SGHTS and CDR2 YDEGEE. The DNA of the CDR3 is TGTGCCAGCAGCTGGACGGGACTCCTTGGCTACACCTTC. It translates to CASSWTGLLGYTF.

The rearrangement uses TRBV18 and TRBJ1-4, with D possibly matching TRBD1 (6 bases). CDR3 size: 15 residues. CDR1 is KGHSH, CDR2 LQKENI, per germline. V was cut by 4 bases and J by 7 bases, with 16 bases left in between. The CDR3 nucleotides are TGTGCCAGCTCACAGGTTGCGGGCAGGGGTGAAAAACTGTTTTTT. It codes for CASSQVAGRGEKLFF. Together with reference TRBV18 and TRBJ1-4, the CDR3 gives the full variable domain: NAGVMQNPRHLVRRRGQEARLRCSPMKGHSHVYWYRQLPEEGLKFMVYLQKENIIDESGMPKERFSAEFPKEGPSILRIQQVVRGDSAAYFCASSQVAGRGEKLFFGSGTQLSVL.

The chain carries TRBV27 and TRBJ1-6, with D unclear. V gave up 2 bases and J gave up 10 bases, with 9 bases separating them. The CDR3 has 13 residues. Looked up from germline, CDR1 is MNHEY and CDR2 is SMNVEV (reference sequence). CDR3 nucleotides: TGTGCCAGCAGTTTAGGATTGAGGTCACCCCTCCACTTT. This codes for CASSLGLRSPLHF.

The rearrangement uses TRBV28 and TRBJ2-1; 9 nucleotides match TRBD1. This CDR3 has 15 residues. J lost 10 bases, V lost 3 bases, and 10 bases had no gene match. Germline V gene lookup returns CDR1 MDHEN and CDR2 SYDVKM. The CDR3 DNA sequence: TGTGCCAGCAGTTTTGGGACAGGGTTAGGGAGCGAGCAGTTCTTC. The encoded protein is CASSFGTGLGSEQFF.

This clone has only a few counts. The V call is TRBV5-1, the J call TRBJ2-2; 8 positions match TRBD1. Germline V lookup: CDR1 SGHRS, CDR2 YFSETQ. After removal of 3 bases from V and 3 bases from J, the junction contained 1 base not matched to a gene. CDR3 length equals 14 residues. The CDR3 sequence: CASSSTGDTGELFF. In DNA form, the CDR3 reads TGCGCCAGCAGCTCGACAGGGGACACCGGGGAGCTGTTTTTT.

The chain links TRBV28 to TRBJ2-7, with 7 positions matching TRBD2. This CDR3 is 12 amino acids long. Germline loops: CDR1 MDHEN, CDR2 SYDVKM. Trimming removed 7 bases from V and 4 bases from J; junction bases left unmatched: 4. The DNA of the CDR3 is TGTGCCAGCACAGCGGGGCTATACGAGCAGTACTTC. This codes for CASTAGLYEQYF. Supplemented by reference TRBV28 and TRBJ2-7, the full variable domain reads DVKVTQSSRYLVKRTGEKVFLECVQDMDHENMFWYRQDPGLGLRLIYFSYDVKMKEKGDIPEGYSVSREKKERFSLILESASTNQTSMYLCASTAGLYEQYFGPGTRLTVT.

The chain joins TRBV2 to TRBJ1-2; D possibly corresponds to TRBD1 (6 bases). Trimming stripped 6 bases from V and 8 bases from J, with 16 bases between. The CDR3 is 13 amino acids. The germline V gene encodes CDR1 SNHLY and CDR2 FYNNEI. DNA of the CDR3: TGTGCCAGCAGGAGGGACATTGGTCTCGGCTACACCTTC. Protein: CASRRDIGLGYTF.

The V gene is TRBV19, the J gene TRBJ2-7; 9 bases line up with TRBD1. The V gene's germline CDR1 is LNHDA and CDR2 SQIVND (reference sequence). The length of the CDR3 is 15 residues. V was pared by 8 bases and J by 6 bases, with 14 bases of the junction left unmatched. CDR3: CASGLDRGSVGEQYF. CDR3 sequence (DNA): TGTGCCAGTGGCCTAGACAGGGGGTCAGTCGGCGAGCAGTACTTC.

The chain employs TRBV27 and TRBJ2-5; 7 bases are a match to TRBD1. Germline V gene sequence: CDR1 MNHEY, CDR2 SMNVEV (reference sequence). The CDR3 has 13 amino acids. V lost 6 bases, J lost 4 bases, and 5 bases stayed unmatched. The CDR3 is CASRRQGGETQYF. The CDR3 region has the DNA TGTGCCAGCAGAAGACAGGGCGGAGAGACCCAGTACTTC.

Notes on this clone: In the same sample, other DNA sequences code for this CDR3. V gene TRBV7-9 combines with J gene TRBJ1-1, with TRBD1 as a possible D gene (6 bases). The ends were cut back, 1 base at V and 7 bases at J, with 7 bases in the middle. From germline, CDR1 is SEHNR and CDR2 FQNEAQ (reference sequence). The CDR3 totals 12 residues. CDR3: CASSLGGGEAFF. The CDR3 nucleotides are TGTGCCAGCAGCTTAGGAGGGGGTGAAGCTTTCTTT.

The CDR3 nucleotides are TGTGCCAGTAGTCCTGCGGGGGGGCCCGCAGATACGCAGTATTTT. Protein sequence: CASSPAGGPADTQYF. The gene calls are TRBV19 and TRBJ2-3; 9 nucleotides align to TRBD2. Germline CDR1 LNHDA, CDR2 SQIVND (reference sequence). The V gene end was trimmed by 5 bases and the J gene end by 4 bases; junction bases not matched to a gene: 7. This CDR3 contains 15 residues.

The chain links TRBV13 to TRBJ2-5; 7 bases are shared with TRBD1. V was clipped by 3 bases and J by 4 bases; unmatched bases: 5. The CDR3 loop spans 14 amino acids. Germline CDR1 is PRHDT and CDR2 is FYEKMQ (reference sequence). The DNA for the CDR3 is TGTGCCAGCAGCTTGGGGCAGGGGGTAGAGACCCAGTACTTC. This encodes CASSLGQGVETQYF.

The chain joins TRBV30 to TRBJ1-2; D uncertain. Germline CDR1 reads GTSNPN; CDR2 reads SVGIG (reference sequence). The CDR3 runs to 12 residues. Trimming removed 2 bases from V and 3 bases from J, with 7 bases in between. DNA of the CDR3: TGTGCCTGGAGTCGGGGAGACTATGGCTACACCTTC. Its translation: CAWSRGDYGYTF.

The J gene is TRBJ2-1, the V gene TRBV5-1; TRBD2 matches at 13 bases. V was clipped by 4 bases and J by 7 bases; unmatched bases: 2. Germline CDR1 and CDR2: SGHRS and YFSETQ. This CDR3 has 14 residues. The CDR3 region has the DNA TGCGCCAGCAGCCAACTAGCGGGGGGGAATGAGCAGTTCTTC. It encodes CASSQLAGGNEQFF.

The chain joins TRBV7-9 to TRBJ1-1, with D perhaps TRBD1 (5 bases). Germline CDR1 and CDR2: SEHNR and FQNEAQ (reference sequence). This CDR3 is 15 amino acids long. V was pared by 4 bases and J by 2 bases, with 14 bases between. For the CDR3, the DNA is TGTGCCAGCAGCTCCAGGGATAGGGAAAACACTGAAGCTTTCTTT. As protein: CASSSRDRENTEAFF.

The chain couples TRBV28 to TRBJ2-7; tentatively, D is TRBD2 (5 bases). Deletions cut 3 bases from V and 10 bases from J, with 10 bases between. Germline V gives CDR1 MDHEN, CDR2 SYDVKM. The CDR3 covers 11 residues. The CDR3 DNA is TGTGCCAGCAGTTTCCTGGACTCTCAGTACTTC. Protein product: CASSFLDSQYF.

In DNA, the CDR3 is TGCGCCAGCAGCCAAGATGTCCGAGGGGGGGCCATTAATGAGCAGTTCTTC. Translation: CASSQDVRGGAINEQFF. The rearrangement joins TRBV4-3 to TRBJ2-1, with D possibly matching TRBD2 (7 bases). The CDR3 contains 17 residues. V dropped 0 bases and J dropped 7 bases, with 19 bases sitting between them. Germline V CDR1 and CDR2: LGHNA, YSLEER.

The rearrangement links TRBV7-2 to TRBJ1-2; 8 positions match TRBD1. Germline CDR1 SGHTA, CDR2 FQGNSA. The CDR3 is 14 amino acids. Trimming at V came to 5 bases and at J to 4 bases, leaving 6 bases not matched to a gene. CDR3 nucleotide sequence: TGTGCCAGCAGCCTTGGACAGGGATTCTATGGCTACACCTTC. This codes for CASSLGQGFYGYTF.

The chain links TRBV7-9 to TRBJ1-1; D unclear. In germline, CDR1 is SEHNR, CDR2 FQNEAQ (reference sequence). The CDR3 covers 15 residues. V lost 5 bases, J lost 0 bases, and 13 bases lay in between. The CDR3 region is CASSQVKKMNTEAFF. In DNA form, the CDR3 reads TGTGCCAGCAGCCAGGTCAAAAAAATGAACACTGAAGCTTTCTTT.

This CDR3 is CASSGQGGGDEQFF. CDR3 bases: TGTGCCAGCAGCGGACAGGGGGGCGGCGATGAGCAGTTCTTC. The chain has TRBV6-1 and TRBJ2-1, with TRBD1 matching 10 bases. Trimming took 6 bases from V and 8 from J; bases not matched to a gene: 7. Germline-derived CDR1 and CDR2 are MNHNS and SASEGT. This CDR3 contains 14 residues.

This chain's CDR3 is CASSPTNGYQETQYF. The CDR3 DNA reads TGTGCCAGCAGCCCGACTAACGGGTACCAAGAGACCCAGTACTTC. This chain uses TRBV11-2 with TRBJ2-5, with D possibly being TRBD2 (5 bases). The V end lost 5 bases, the J end lost 0 bases, and 13 bases lay between the germline ends. The CDR3 has 15 residues. Germline-derived CDR1 and CDR2 are SGHAT and FQNNGV.

This clone was counted a single time. J is TRBJ2-3 and V is TRBV7-3; the match to TRBD1 covers 10 bases. The ends lost 5 bases at V and 6 bases at J; junction bases unmatched: 8. Germline loops: CDR1 SGHTA, CDR2 FQGTGA. The CDR3 runs 15 residues. This chain's CDR3 is CASSLLGQGLDTQYF. The CDR3 coding sequence is TGTGCCAGCAGCCTTCTGGGACAGGGGTTGGATACGCAGTATTTT.

This chain connects TRBV7-9 to TRBJ2-7; 8 nucleotides line up with TRBD2. V lost 3 bases to trimming and J lost 4 bases; unmatched junction nucleotides: 5. Germline V gives CDR1 SEHNR, CDR2 FQNEAQ (reference sequence). CDR3 length: 14 amino acids. In DNA form, the CDR3 reads TGTGCCAGCAGCTTGACGAGCGGGAGTTACGAGCAGTACTTC. Amino acid sequence: CASSLTSGSYEQYF.

The chain recombines TRBV11-3 with TRBJ2-1, with 7 bases aligning to TRBD2. The CDR3 sequence is 15 residues long. V lost 5 bases, J lost 5 bases, and 9 bases stayed unmatched. In germline, CDR1 is SGHNT, CDR2 YENEEA. This CDR3 reads CASSPRTSPNNEQFF. As DNA, the CDR3 is TGTGCCAGCAGCCCAAGGACTAGTCCGAACAATGAGCAGTTCTTC.

The chain links TRBV5-6 to TRBJ2-2; perhaps TRBD2 as D (5 bases). CDR1 is SGHDT, CDR2 YYEEEE, per germline. The CDR3 is 13 amino acids. The V gene lost 0 bases and the J gene lost 6 bases, with 6 bases spanning the gap. For the CDR3, the DNA is TGTGCCAGCAGCTTGGGAGGGTCCGGGGAGCTGTTTTTT. Its translation is CASSLGGSGELFF.